The rows below give T cell receptor beta chains drawn from one sample of a study of cytomegalovirus exposure and HLA in healthy donors. Clones were read by immunoSEQ multiplex PCR, and TCRdb kept only the in-frame ones, dropping some. Here the sample spans approximately 260,000 clones, 70% to 90% being singletons. Material: PBMCs. These receptors originate from a middle-aged woman in good health and CMV-seropositive. Both conserved end residues are part of each CDR3. Fields, in order: D gene, CDR3 length, clone size, J gene, V gene, CDR3 DNA, CDR3 protein. A D gene is named only where the DNA matches it firmly. The size of a clone is reported for some rows only, either as once, few or many, or as a class for expanded clones.

- 13 - TRBJ1-1 TRBV7-9 TGTGCCAGCAGCTTCGACAGTTATCAGAGGGCTTTCTTT CASSFDSYQRAFF
- 11 - TRBJ2-1 TRBV29-1 TGCAGCGGGAGCCTCTACAATGAGCAGTTCTTC CSGSLYNEQFF
- 17 - TRBJ1-4 TRBV5-6 TGTGCCAGCAGCTTGGAGGGACATGCCGCAACTAATGAAAAACTGTTTTTT CASSLEGHAATNEKLFF
- 14 few TRBJ1-1 TRBV9 TGTGCCAGCAGCGAGGGAGGGATCAACACTGAAGCTTTCTTT CASSEGGINTEAFF
TRBD1 16 - TRBJ1-1 TRBV30 TGTGCCTGGAGTGACCGGGACAGGGGGCGCCGGACTGAAGCTTTCTTT CAWSDRDRGRRTEAFF
- 14 - TRBJ1-1 TRBV5-6 TGTGCCAGCAGCTTGGGGCAGGGTGGTACTGAAGCTTTCTTT CASSLGQGGTEAFF
TRBD2 15 few TRBJ2-3 TRBV29-1 TGCAGCGTTGGAAAAGCGGGAGCCCGCACAGATACGCAGTATTTT CSVGKAGARTDTQYF
- 15 - TRBJ1-1 TRBV7-2 TGTGCCAGCAGCCGCAGTCAGTTGGTGAACACTGAAGCTTTCTTT CASSRSQLVNTEAFF
TRBD2 15 - TRBJ2-1 TRBV13 TGTGCCAGCAGCTTATTAACTAGCGGGAGCAATGAGCAGTTCTTC CASSLLTSGSNEQFF
TRBD1 12 few TRBJ2-7 TRBV2 TGTGCCAGCAAAGGGGGCCCCCACGAGCAGTACTTC CASKGGPHEQYF
- 14 - TRBJ1-2 TRBV6-5 TGTGCCAGCAGCCACAGAACAGGACCCTATGGCTACACCTTC CASSHRTGPYGYTF
- 11 - TRBJ1-1 TRBV6-5 TGTGCCAGCAGAGTGCGGGAGGAAGCTTTCTTT CASRVREEAFF
- 16 - TRBJ2-7 TRBV6-1 TGTGCCAGCAGTGAAGCGCCGCAGGGGGGACCCTACGAGCAGTACTTC CASSEAPQGGPYEQYF
- 15 - TRBJ2-5 TRBV25-1 TGTGCCAGCAGTGATATCCGGCGGTACCAAGAGACCCAGTACTTC CASSDIRRYQETQYF
TRBD1 15 - TRBJ2-7 TRBV27 TGTGCCAGCACCGACCGCGGGACAGGGGAAGGCGAGCAGTACTTC CASTDRGTGEGEQYF
TRBD2 16 - TRBJ2-5 TRBV14 TGTGCCAGCAGCCAGGGTGGTCTAGCGGAACAAGAGACCCAGTACTTC CASSQGGLAEQETQYF
- 13 - TRBJ1-2 TRBV12-5 TGTGCTAGTGGTTTGGGGGCTGACTATGGCTACACCTTC CASGLGADYGYTF
TRBD1 14 - TRBJ1-1 TRBV5-4 TGTGCCAGCAGGGACCGGGACAGAGACACTGAAGCTTTCTTT CASRDRDRDTEAFF
TRBD1 15 - TRBJ1-1 TRBV27 TGTGCCAGCAGTTATGGGACAGGGACGAACACTGAAGCTTTCTTT CASSYGTGTNTEAFF
- 16 - TRBJ2-7 TRBV11-2 TGTGCCAGCAGCTTATTGCAGGGGCTAGGATCCTACGAGCAGTACTTC CASSLLQGLGSYEQYF
TRBD2 16 few TRBJ2-1 TRBV4-2 TGTGCCAGCAGCCGAGCGTCTAGCGGGAGTAGCAATGAGCAGTTCTTC CASSRASSGSSNEQFF
TRBD2 16 once TRBJ2-7 TRBV11-2 TGTGCCAGCAGCTCTTCCAAGGGACTAGCTTCTTCCGAGCAGTACTTC CASSSSKGLASSEQYF
TRBD2 16 - TRBJ2-7 TRBV29-1 TGCAGCGTTGCAGGGACTAGCGACCATCCTCCCTACGAGCAGTACTTC CSVAGTSDHPPYEQYF
- 15 - TRBJ2-7 TRBV28 TGTGCCAGCCTCCGCGCGGGACAGAACTCCTACGAGCAGTACTTC CASLRAGQNSYEQYF
- 15 - TRBJ2-7 TRBV11-2 TGTGCCAGCAGCCAATTCGACACAGGGAGCTACGAGCAGTACTTC CASSQFDTGSYEQYF
TRBD2 16 once TRBJ2-7 TRBV7-2 TGTGCCAGCATCCGGGACTCAGCGGGGGCCCCCTACGAGCAGTACTTC CASIRDSAGAPYEQYF
TRBD1 12 - TRBJ2-5 TRBV29-1 TGCAGCGTTAACAGGGGGCAAGAGACCCAGTACTTC CSVNRGQETQYF
- 13 - TRBJ2-3 TRBV7-9 TGTGCCAGCAGCCCAAAAACAGCAGATACGCAGTATTTT CASSPKTADTQYF
- 10 - TRBJ2-1 TRBV20-1 TGCAGTGTCTCTGACAATGAGCAGTTCTTC CSVSDNEQFF
- 11 - TRBJ2-7 TRBV20-1 TGCAGTGCTCGGGATTCCTACGAGCAGTACTTC CSARDSYEQYF
- 18 once TRBJ2-3 TRBV5-1 TGCGCCAGCAGCGTGGGACGGAGCGGGCCGGGAAGCACAGATACGCAGTATTTT CASSVGRSGPGSTDTQYF
TRBD1 13 - TRBJ2-7 TRBV13 TGTGCCAGCAGTACCGGGACAGCCTACGAGCAGTACTTC CASSTGTAYEQYF
- 13 - TRBJ1-2 TRBV25-1 TGTGCCAGCAGTGACAGGGTCCTAAATGGCTACACCTTC CASSDRVLNGYTF
TRBD1 14 - TRBJ2-2 TRBV5-1 TGCGCCAGCAGCGAGACAGGGGGATCCGGGGAGCTGTTTTTT CASSETGGSGELFF
TRBD1 15 - TRBJ2-7 TRBV29-1 TGCAGCGTCTATAAGGACAGGGGGATATTGGACGAGCAGTACTTC CSVYKDRGILDEQYF
TRBD2 16 - TRBJ2-3 TRBV30 TGTGCCTGGAGTGCCGGGACTAGCGATTACACAGATACGCAGTATTTT CAWSAGTSDYTDTQYF
- 13 - TRBJ2-7 TRBV28 TGTGCCAGCAGTCACCAGGATTCCTACGAGCAGTACTTC CASSHQDSYEQYF
- 15 - TRBJ1-5 TRBV28 TGTGCCAGCAGTAAAATAGGGGGGGTCAATCAGCCCCAGCATTTT CASSKIGGVNQPQHF
- 14 - TRBJ1-5 TRBV18 TGTGCCAGCTCACCAATGGACAGAAATCAGCCCCAGCATTTT CASSPMDRNQPQHF
- 16 - TRBJ2-4 TRBV7-8 TGTGCCAGCAGACCCCTTCAGGTTCTCGTCAAAAACATTCAGTACTTC CASRPLQVLVKNIQYF
- 15 - TRBJ1-5 TRBV6-1 TGTGCCAGCAGTGGCCAGGTGAATCTTCCTCAGCCCCAGCATTTT CASSGQVNLPQPQHF
- 16 - TRBJ1-4 TRBV30 TGTGCCTGGAGCCGGAGCAGGGTGGACTACCTCGAAAAACTGTTTTTT CAWSRSRVDYLEKLFF